These T cell receptor beta chains were read from a single sample in a study of T cells after yellow fever vaccination. TCRdb independently ran MiXCR on the 5' RACE reads; one entry per CDR3 protein. This table holds 150,000 to 200,000 distinct CDR3 sequences, approximately 6% found once. This specimen was CD4+ T cells sorted from PBMCs, taken on the day of the first yellow fever vaccination. These receptors all stem from a man aged 18 to 30 who received the YFV17D yellow fever vaccine. CDR3s include the opening cysteine and the closing phenylalanine or tryptophan. The D gene is left open where the match is weak. Expanded clones are given a class, and other clones once, few, many or no size at all.

>TRBV6-5|few|NA|TRBJ1-6
TGTGCCAGCAGTAATACGGGGTCATATTCACCCCTCCACTTT
CASSNTGSYSPLHF
>TRBV18|few|TRBD1|TRBJ1-2
TGTGCCAGCTCACCCCCAGGGGGCGGAGGCTACACCTTC
CASSPPGGGGYTF
>TRBV5-1|many|NA|TRBJ2-7
TGCGCCAGCAGCCCTTTGGACTTTGGTGCGCAGTACTTC
CASSPLDFGAQYF
>TRBV3-1|few|NA|TRBJ2-3
TGTGCCAGCAGCCACGAAGAGACAGATACGCAGTATTTT
CASSHEETDTQYF
>TRBV21-1|many|NA|TRBJ2-7
TGTGCCAGCAGCATTGGGACAGGGAAGAGGTACTACGAGCAGTACTTC
CASSIGTGKRYYEQYF
>TRBV20-1|many|TRBD1|TRBJ2-5
TGCAGTGCTAGATCCTGGACAGGGCTAGAGACCCAGTACTTC
CSARSWTGLETQYF
>TRBV10-3|few|NA|TRBJ1-2
TGTGCCATCAAGGCCGGCTTAGGTTCCTATGGCTACACCTTC
CAIKAGLGSYGYTF
>TRBV7-9|NA|TRBD1|TRBJ1-3
TGTGCCAGCAGGGAGAGACGGACAGGGGGCGGAAACACCATATATTTT
CASRERRTGGGNTIYF
>TRBV5-1|many|NA|TRBJ1-1
TGCGCCAGCAGCCCGGGACGGCGGAACACTGAAGCTTTCTTT
CASSPGRRNTEAFF
>TRBV12-3/TRBV12-4|many|TRBD1|TRBJ2-4
TGTGCCAGCAGGCCAACAGGGGGCATGTCCAAAAACATTCAGTACTTC
CASRPTGGMSKNIQYF
>TRBV9|NA|NA|TRBJ1-1
TGTGCCAGCAGCGTAGTAGAAGGAGGGACCACTGAAGCTTTCTTT
CASSVVEGGTTEAFF
>TRBV11-1|few|TRBD1|TRBJ1-2
TGTGCCAGCAGGTCTCCGAGCCCGCTCCGACAGGGCCTACCGGGAGGCTACACCTTC
CASRSPSPLRQGLPGGYTF
>TRBV5-1|many|NA|TRBJ2-5
TGCGCCAGCAGCTTGGAAACTTCCCCGTCCCAGTACTTC
CASSLETSPSQYF
>TRBV5-1|NA|NA|TRBJ1-4
TGCGCCAGCCGGGAAAGTCCGGGGTCTAATGAAAAACTGTTTTTT
CASRESPGSNEKLFF
>TRBV7-8|few|TRBD1|TRBJ2-2
TGTGCCAGCAGCCCTCAACAAACAGGGGGCGTCGACACCGGGGAGCTGTTTTTT
CASSPQQTGGVDTGELFF
>TRBV7-2|many|TRBD2|TRBJ2-3
TGTGCCAGCAGCTTAGCCCCCGGGGGGGGGACGGCGCAGTATTTT
CASSLAPGGGTAQYF
>TRBV5-1|few|TRBD1|TRBJ2-2
TGCGCCAGCAGCTACCAGGGGGCGAACACCGGGGAGCTGTTTTTT
CASSYQGANTGELFF
>TRBV10-3|many|NA|TRBJ1-1
TGTGCCATCAAGGAAGGAGGCACTGAAGCTTTCTTT
CAIKEGGTEAFF
>TRBV9|NA|NA|TRBJ2-2
TGTGCCAGCAAGAGGGGCGCGAACACCGGGGAGCTGTTTTTT
CASKRGANTGELFF
>TRBV2|NA|NA|TRBJ2-5
TGTGCCAGCAGGACCTGGGGGCAGGGACCAGAGACCCAGTACTTC
CASRTWGQGPETQYF
>TRBV20-1|NA|NA|TRBJ1-4
TGCAGTGCTAGTAGGAGGGGGGGGACTAATGAAAAACTGTTTTTT
CSASRRGGTNEKLFF
>TRBV12-3/TRBV12-4|many|NA|TRBJ2-5
TGTGCCAGCAGCTACAACTCACAAGAGACCCAGTACTTC
CASSYNSQETQYF